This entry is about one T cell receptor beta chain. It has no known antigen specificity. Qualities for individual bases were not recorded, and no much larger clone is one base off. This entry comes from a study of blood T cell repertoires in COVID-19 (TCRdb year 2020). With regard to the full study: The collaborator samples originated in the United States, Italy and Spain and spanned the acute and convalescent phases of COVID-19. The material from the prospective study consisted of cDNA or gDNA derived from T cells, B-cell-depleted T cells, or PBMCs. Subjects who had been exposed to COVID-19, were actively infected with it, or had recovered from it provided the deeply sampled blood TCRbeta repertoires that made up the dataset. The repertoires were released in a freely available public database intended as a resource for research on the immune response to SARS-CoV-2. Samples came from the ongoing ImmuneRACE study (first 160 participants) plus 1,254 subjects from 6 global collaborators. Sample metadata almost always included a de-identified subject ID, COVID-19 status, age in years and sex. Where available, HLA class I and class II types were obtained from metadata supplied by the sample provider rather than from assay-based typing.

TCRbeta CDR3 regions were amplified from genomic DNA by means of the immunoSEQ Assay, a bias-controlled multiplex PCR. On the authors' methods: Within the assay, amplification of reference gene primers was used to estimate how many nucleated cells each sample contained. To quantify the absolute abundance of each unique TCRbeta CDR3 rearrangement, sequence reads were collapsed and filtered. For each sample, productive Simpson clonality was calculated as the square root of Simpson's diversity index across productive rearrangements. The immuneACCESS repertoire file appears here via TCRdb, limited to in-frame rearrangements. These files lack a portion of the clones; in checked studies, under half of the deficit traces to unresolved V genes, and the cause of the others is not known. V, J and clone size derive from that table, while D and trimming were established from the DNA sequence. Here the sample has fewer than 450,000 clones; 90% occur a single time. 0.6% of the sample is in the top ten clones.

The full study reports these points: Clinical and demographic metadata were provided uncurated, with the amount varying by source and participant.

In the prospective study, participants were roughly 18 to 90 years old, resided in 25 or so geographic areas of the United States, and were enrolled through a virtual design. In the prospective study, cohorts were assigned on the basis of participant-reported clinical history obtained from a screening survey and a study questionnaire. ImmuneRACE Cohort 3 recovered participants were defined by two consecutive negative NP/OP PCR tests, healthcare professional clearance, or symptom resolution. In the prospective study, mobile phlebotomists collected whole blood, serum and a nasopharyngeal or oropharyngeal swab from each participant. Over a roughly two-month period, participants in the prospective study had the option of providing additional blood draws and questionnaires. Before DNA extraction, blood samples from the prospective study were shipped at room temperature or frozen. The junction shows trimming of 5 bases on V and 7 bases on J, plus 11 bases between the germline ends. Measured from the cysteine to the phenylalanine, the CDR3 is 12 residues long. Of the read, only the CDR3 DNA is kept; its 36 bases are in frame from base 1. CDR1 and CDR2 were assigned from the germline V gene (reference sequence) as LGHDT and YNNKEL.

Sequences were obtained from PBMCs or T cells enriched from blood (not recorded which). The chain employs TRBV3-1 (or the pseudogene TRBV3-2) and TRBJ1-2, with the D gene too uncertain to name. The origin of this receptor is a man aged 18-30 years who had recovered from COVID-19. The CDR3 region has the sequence CASSTLGAGYTF. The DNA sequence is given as TGTGCCAGCAGCACTTTGGGAGCTGGCTACACCTTC.